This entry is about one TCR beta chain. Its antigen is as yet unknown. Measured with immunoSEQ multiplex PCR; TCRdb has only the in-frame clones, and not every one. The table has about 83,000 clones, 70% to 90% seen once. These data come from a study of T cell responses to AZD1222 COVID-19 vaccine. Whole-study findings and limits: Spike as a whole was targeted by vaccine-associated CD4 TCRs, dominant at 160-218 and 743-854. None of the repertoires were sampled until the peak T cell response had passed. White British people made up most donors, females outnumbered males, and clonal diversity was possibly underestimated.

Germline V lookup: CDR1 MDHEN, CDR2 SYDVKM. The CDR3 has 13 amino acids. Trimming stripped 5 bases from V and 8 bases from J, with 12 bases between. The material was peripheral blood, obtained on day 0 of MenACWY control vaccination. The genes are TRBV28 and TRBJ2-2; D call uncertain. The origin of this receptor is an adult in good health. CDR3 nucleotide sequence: TGTGCCAGCAGTCCCGGCGTCCCAGGGGAGCTGTTTTTT. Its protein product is CASSPGVPGELFF.